The 32 T cell receptor beta chains listed next were all sequenced from one sample in a study of blood T cell repertoires in COVID-19. The table came from immunoSEQ multiplex PCR; TCRdb's copy has only in-frame clones and leaves some out. The sample contains tens of thousands of clones, around 83% of which appear only once. The sequencing input was peripheral blood. The receptors were gathered from a man aged 70-80 years with acute or convalescent COVID-19.

J is TRBJ1-2 and V is TRBV6-2 or TRBV6-3; D unclear. Germline CDR1 is MNHEY and CDR2 is SVGEGT. The ends were cut back, 2 bases at V and 3 bases at J, with 7 bases in the middle. The CDR3 contains 13 residues. This CDR3 is CASSYGQDYGYTF. CDR3 nucleotides: TGTGCCAGCAGTTACGGGCAGGACTATGGCTACACCTTC.

This chain joins TRBV28 and TRBJ1-2; 7 bases align to TRBD1. Unmatched junction bases numbered 10, after V lost 8 bases and J lost 4 bases. The length of the CDR3 is 14 residues. Germline V lookup: CDR1 MDHEN, CDR2 SYDVKM. CDR3 nucleotide sequence: TGTGCCAGCTATACAGGGGCCCCAAGCTATGGCTACACCTTC. It codes for CASYTGAPSYGYTF.

The V and J genes are TRBV7-6 and TRBJ1-6; weak D call: TRBD1 (5 bases). V was cut by 6 bases and J by 9 bases, with 15 bases left in between. The CDR3 has 14 residues. CDR1 and CDR2 (germline): SGHVS, FNYEAQ. The CDR3 protein is CASSFREAGSPLHF. CDR3 DNA: TGTGCCAGCAGTTTCAGGGAAGCCGGTTCACCCCTCCACTTT.

The V and J genes are TRBV30 and TRBJ1-3, with unresolved D. From germline, CDR1 is GTSNPN and CDR2 SVGIG (reference sequence). CDR3 length: 15 amino acids. With 2 bases removed from V and 4 bases from J, the gap between germline ends came to 15 bases. The CDR3 DNA is TGTGCCTGGAGTTCGCAAAGGGAGGCGGGAAACACCATATATTTT. Translation: CAWSSQREAGNTIYF.

The chain couples TRBV5-1 to TRBJ1-1; TRBD1 agrees at 7 bases. J gave up 5 bases and V 3 bases, and 4 bases lay outside the gene matches. CDR3 length equals 13 residues. From germline, CDR1 is SGHRS and CDR2 YFSETQ. CDR3 loop: CASSYLQGTEAFF. The CDR3 DNA sequence: TGCGCCAGCAGCTATCTACAGGGGACTGAAGCTTTCTTT.

This clone was counted between two and nine times. The V and J genes are TRBV2 and TRBJ2-7; TRBD1 aligns across 12 bases. Germline assignment: CDR1 SNHLY and CDR2 FYNNEI. This CDR3 has 17 amino acids. The V and J ends lost 2 bases and 5 bases, in that order; junction bases with no gene match: 10. The CDR3 protein is CASSEPGQGAPRDEQYF. The CDR3 nucleotides are TGTGCCAGCAGTGAACCGGGACAGGGGGCGCCTCGTGACGAGCAGTACTTC. The full variable domain, with the rest looked up from reference TRBV2 and TRBJ2-7, is EPEVTQTPSHQVTQMGQEVILRCVPISNHLYFYWYRQILGQKVEFLVSFYNNEISEKSEIFDDQFSVERPDGSNFTLKIRSTKLEDSAMYFCASSEPGQGAPRDEQYFGPGTRLTVT.

The table lists this clone with a few counts. The chain joins TRBV28 to TRBJ1-3; D is perhaps TRBD1 (6 bases). Germline V gene lookup returns CDR1 MDHEN and CDR2 SYDVKM. Deletions cut 5 bases from V and 2 bases from J, with 16 bases between. This CDR3 is built from 16 residues. CDR3 residues: CASSPPRGATGNTIYF. The CDR3 DNA sequence: TGTGCCAGCAGTCCCCCCCGGGGGGCAACTGGAAACACCATATATTTT.

This sequence joins TRBV4-2 and TRBJ2-1; 8 nucleotides line up with TRBD2. This CDR3 contains 16 residues. With 0 bases clipped from V and 7 bases from J, the junction kept 8 bases outside the gene matches. Germline V CDR1 and CDR2: LGHNA, YNFKEQ. CDR3 nucleotide sequence: TGTGCCAGCAGCCAAGAAACGACTAGCGCTAAGAATGAGCAGTTCTTC. It yields the protein CASSQETTSAKNEQFF.

This clone was detected only a few times. The V gene is TRBV9, the J gene TRBJ1-2, with D tentatively TRBD1 (5 bases). V dropped 0 bases and J dropped 4 bases, with 16 bases sitting between them. Looked up from germline, CDR1 is SGDLS and CDR2 is YYNGEE. This CDR3 is 16 amino acids long. Here the CDR3 DNA reads TGTGCCAGCAGCGTAGACGGTATAGGGGCGGTCTATGGCTACACCTTC. Amino acid sequence: CASSVDGIGAVYGYTF.

V usage is TRBV2 and J usage is TRBJ2-3; 10 positions match TRBD2. V lost 8 bases to trimming and J lost 1 base; unmatched junction nucleotides: 9. The germline V gene encodes CDR1 SNHLY and CDR2 FYNNEI. This CDR3 has 16 amino acids. The CDR3 nucleotides read TGTGCCAGCGGTAATAGCGGGAGGCAGGGCACAGATACGCAGTATTTT. Amino acids: CASGNSGRQGTDTQYF.

This chain links TRBV12-3 or TRBV12-4 with TRBJ1-1; TRBD1 agrees at 9 bases. The CDR3 totals 13 residues. Trimming at V came to 7 bases and at J to 6 bases, leaving 6 bases not matched to a gene. The CDR3 nucleotides read TGTGCCAGCACCCAACAGGGGGCGGCTGAAGCTTTCTTT. Residues: CASTQQGAAEAFF.

This chain uses TRBV18 with TRBJ1-1; TRBD1 matches 9 bases. CDR1 and CDR2 from the germline V gene are KGHSH and LQKENI. The CDR3 sequence is 14 residues long. V lost 6 bases, J lost 4 bases, and 6 bases stayed unmatched. The CDR3 nucleotides are TGTGCCAGCTCGAGGGACAGGGAGGTCACTGAAGCTTTCTTT. It codes for CASSRDREVTEAFF.

The chain couples TRBV7-3 to TRBJ2-3; 8 nucleotides align to TRBD2. This CDR3 contains 17 residues. The V gene end was trimmed by 2 bases and the J gene end by 0 bases; junction bases not matched to a gene: 7. Germline V gene sequence: CDR1 SGHTA, CDR2 FQGTGA. CDR3 bases: TGTGCCAGCAGCTTAGGATTAGCGGGGACTAGCACAGATACGCAGTATTTT. This gives the protein CASSLGLAGTSTDTQYF.

J is TRBJ1-4 and V is TRBV21-1; TRBD1 is the table's D call and was not checked against the DNA. TRBV21-1 is deemed a pseudogene. CDR3 length equals 13 residues. The CDR3 DNA is TGTGCCAGTCCGGGGACAGGGGATGAAAAACTGTTTTTT. Protein product: CASPGTGDEKLFF.

This clone was recorded a few times. The chain uses TRBV18 and TRBJ2-5; D gene uncertain. Trimming shortened V by 6 bases and J by 3 bases, and 17 bases separated the two germline ends. The CDR3 has 15 amino acids. Germline CDR1 is KGHSH and CDR2 is LQKENI. CDR3 nucleotide sequence: TGTGCCAGCTCTCAGGATCCTGACAATAAAGAGACCCAGTACTTC. Amino acids: CASSQDPDNKETQYF. The entire variable domain, with the rest obtained from reference TRBV18 and TRBJ2-5, is as follows: NAGVMQNPRHLVRRRGQEARLRCSPMKGHSHVYWYRQLPEEGLKFMVYLQKENIIDESGMPKERFSAEFPKEGPSILRIQQVVRGDSAAYFCASSQDPDNKETQYFGPGTRLLVL.

This chain joins TRBV27 and TRBJ1-6; 11 bases line up with TRBD1. CDR1 and CDR2 from the germline V gene are MNHEY and SMNVEV (reference sequence). CDR3 length: 16 residues. V shed 6 bases and J 6 bases; nucleotides not matched to a gene: 7. CDR3: CASRRTGGAGNSPLHF. For the CDR3, the DNA is TGTGCCAGCAGAAGGACAGGGGGCGCCGGTAATTCACCCCTCCACTTT.

V usage is TRBV30 and J usage is TRBJ2-5, with D unresolved. Trimming cost V 3 bases and J 2 bases, with 10 bases left between them. Germline V gene lookup returns CDR1 GTSNPN and CDR2 SVGIG (reference sequence). The CDR3 has 13 residues. The DNA for the CDR3 is TGTGCCTGGAGCACTACGGCACAAGAGACCCAGTACTTC. Residues: CAWSTTAQETQYF. Complete variable domain (other parts from reference TRBV30 and TRBJ2-5): SQTIHQWPATLVQPVGSPLSLECTVEGTSNPNLYWYRQAAGRGLQLLFYSVGIGQISSEVPQNLSASRPQDRQFILSSKKLLLSDSGFYLCAWSTTAQETQYFGPGTRLLVL.

V gene TRBV19 combines with J gene TRBJ2-7, with 8 bases identical to TRBD1. There are 16 residues in the CDR3. With V trimmed by 3 bases and J by 3 bases, 10 bases remained unmatched. Germline assignment: CDR1 LNHDA and CDR2 SQIVND (reference sequence). The CDR3 region is CASSIGDQTGDYEQYF. The CDR3 coding sequence is TGTGCCAGTAGTATCGGTGACCAGACAGGGGACTACGAGCAGTACTTC.

This chain links TRBV10-1 with TRBJ2-5; D remains ambiguous. V was shortened by 3 bases and J by 2 bases, with 7 bases between the two germline ends. The CDR3 length is 13 residues. Per germline, CDR1 WNHNN and CDR2 SYGVQD (reference sequence). The CDR3 nucleotides read TGCGCCAGCAGTGATAGCCTACAAGAGACCCAGTACTTC. This translates into CASSDSLQETQYF.

The V and J genes are TRBV3-1 (or the pseudogene TRBV3-2) and TRBJ1-3; D uncertain. Germline lookup yields CDR1 LGHDT and CDR2 YNNKEL (reference sequence). This CDR3 region has 15 residues. The V end was cut by 1 base, the J end by 4 bases, with 11 bases between. CDR3 residues: CASSQAMTPGNTIYF. In DNA, the CDR3 is TGTGCCAGCAGCCAAGCAATGACACCAGGAAACACCATATATTTT.

This clone turned up a few times. The chain links TRBV28 to TRBJ1-1; D ambiguous. The CDR3 is 15 amino acids. The germline V gene encodes CDR1 MDHEN and CDR2 SYDVKM. Deletions cut 6 bases from V and 1 base from J, with 15 bases between. The CDR3 loop is CASSPPLTQNTEAFF. CDR3 bases: TGTGCCAGCAGCCCCCCTCTGACACAGAACACTGAAGCTTTCTTT. The full variable domain, in which reference TRBV28 and TRBJ1-1 provide the parts outside the CDR3, is DVKVTQSSRYLVKRTGEKVFLECVQDMDHENMFWYRQDPGLGLRLIYFSYDVKMKEKGDIPEGYSVSREKKERFSLILESASTNQTSMYLCASSPPLTQNTEAFFGQGTRLTVV.

V and J are TRBV20-1 and TRBJ2-7, with 9 bases matching TRBD2. The CDR3 is made up of 14 amino acids. V gave up 3 bases and J gave up 7 bases; unmatched junction bases: 10. CDR1 and CDR2 (germline): DFQATT, SNEGSKA (reference sequence). For the CDR3, the DNA is TGCAGTGCTAGTCCTAGCGGGATCGGGAGAGAGCAGTACTTC. It encodes CSASPSGIGREQYF.

The gene calls are TRBV14 and TRBJ2-7; a possible D gene is TRBD2 (10 bases). Trimming took 5 bases from V and 3 from J, leaving 26 bases between them. Germline V CDR1 and CDR2: SGHDN, FVKESK. The CDR3 extends over 18 amino acids. The CDR3 region is CASSSGQGTLAGVYEQYF. The CDR3 bases are TGTGCCAGCAGCTCCGGACAGGGGACCCTAGCGGGAGTCTACGAGCAGTACTTC.

As DNA, the CDR3 is TGTGCCAGCAGCAAAGGTGGGACTAGCGGCCTCTACGAGCAGTACTTC. It is translated as CASSKGGTSGLYEQYF. The chain uses TRBV21-1 and TRBJ2-7; TRBD2 is the table's D call and was not checked against the DNA. TRBV21-1 represents a pseudogene. The CDR3 consists of 16 residues.

This clone was seen a handful of times. The chain combines TRBV10-1 with TRBJ2-7, with 9 nucleotides matching TRBD2. The germline V gene has CDR1 WNHNN and CDR2 SYGVQD (reference sequence). The CDR3 is made up of 15 amino acids. The V segment lost 4 bases and the J segment 2 bases; nucleotides outside the gene matches: 6. The CDR3 coding sequence is TGCGCCAGCAGTGGAGAAGCGGGAGGTACCTACGAGCAGTACTTC. This sequence encodes CASSGEAGGTYEQYF.

The chain is built from TRBV24-1 and TRBJ2-2; 7 nucleotides align to TRBD2. The CDR3 consists of 15 residues. Trimming cost V 4 bases and J 2 bases; bases outside gene matches: 3. From germline, CDR1 is KGHDR and CDR2 SFDVKD. CDR3 amino acids: CATSEGGSNTGELFF. In nucleotides, the CDR3 is TGTGCCACCAGTGAGGGCGGGAGTAACACCGGGGAGCTGTTTTTT.

V is TRBV10-3 and J is TRBJ2-7; 12 bases fit TRBD1. This CDR3 contains 14 residues. Germline V lookup: CDR1 ENHRY, CDR2 SYGVKD. Trimming took 6 bases from V and 5 from J; bases not matched to a gene: 5. DNA of the CDR3: TGTGCCATCAGGGGGGACAGGGGGCCCGACGAGCAGTACTTC. As protein: CAIRGDRGPDEQYF.

This clone was counted only a few times. The chain recombines TRBV3-1 (or the pseudogene TRBV3-2) with TRBJ2-3; a possible D gene is TRBD1 (6 bases). The germline gives CDR1 LGHDT, CDR2 YNNKEL (reference sequence). The V gene lost 2 bases and the J gene lost 0 bases, with 12 bases spanning the gap. CDR3 size: 16 residues. CDR3 in DNA: TGTGCCAGCAGCCAACCCGTAACAGGGAGCACAGATACGCAGTATTTT. Protein product: CASSQPVTGSTDTQYF.

The V and J genes are TRBV11-2 and TRBJ1-3; D is unresolved. This CDR3 comprises 13 residues. Trimming removed 5 bases at V and 3 bases at J, with 8 bases between. The germline V gene encodes CDR1 SGHAT and CDR2 FQNNGV. CDR3: CASSPTRGNTIYF. CDR3 coding DNA: TGTGCCAGCAGCCCGACTCGTGGAAACACCATATATTTT.

The CDR3, as DNA: TGTGCCAGCTCACGGACAGGGACAGATACGCAGTATTTT. Its translation: CASSRTGTDTQYF. V usage is TRBV18 and J usage is TRBJ2-3, with 8 bases fitting TRBD1. Trimming removed 4 bases from V and 3 bases from J; junction bases left unmatched: 0. CDR1 and CDR2 from the germline V gene are KGHSH and LQKENI. The CDR3 runs to 13 residues.

The rearrangement links TRBV7-3 to TRBJ2-3; D is unclear. CDR1 is SGHTA and CDR2 is FQGTGA in the germline V gene. This CDR3 is 15 amino acids long. Trimming took off 0 bases at V and 2 bases at J, with 9 bases between the two ends. The CDR3 DNA reads TGTGCCAGCAGCTTAACTGGCCAGGACACAGATACGCAGTATTTT. Translation gives CASSLTGQDTDTQYF.

The chain recombines TRBV5-1 with TRBJ1-6, with a possible D match to TRBD1 (5 bases). There are 14 residues in the CDR3. The germline V gene has CDR1 SGHRS and CDR2 YFSETQ. V lost 4 bases and J 7 bases, leaving 12 bases between the germline ends. The chain's CDR3 is CASSGGTGNSPLHF. CDR3 bases: TGCGCCAGCAGCGGAGGGACGGGAAATTCACCCCTCCACTTT.